This T cell receptor (beta chain) was sequenced for a study of T-cell reconstitution after alpha-beta-depleted transplantation in children (TCRdb year 2016). The study in broad terms: Using TCR repertoire profiling, the study followed T-cell immune reconstitution in a quantitative way in children after TCRalphabeta/CD19-depleted allogeneic hematopoietic cell transplantation. Beyond this particular receptor, the publication reports: The apparently early alphabetaT-cell count recovery about two months after transplant was reportedly dependent on only several hundred rapidly expanded clones derived from non-depleted graft cells. In some patients, the high TCRbeta diversity seen at day 60 was put down to recipient T cells and intrathymic progenitors that had survived conditioning. Over subsequent months, a decline in hyperexpanded clone frequencies was noted, and after one year, T-cell counts and TCRbeta diversity were mostly ascribed to newly produced T cells.

This clonotype was picked up many times. This clone's antigen is unknown. Base qualities are not recorded, but no much larger clone differs from it by a single base. Taken from cysteine to phenylalanine, the CDR3 has 18 residues. The only DNA kept is the CDR3, 54 bases in frame from the first base. At the junction V is shortened by 0 bases and J by 0 bases, with 16 bases in between. Taken from the germline V gene, the CDR1 and CDR2 loops are LGHNA and YNFKEQ. Preparation of the library involved PCR. Reads for this sample came from an Illumina HiSeq 2500. Molecular barcoding was employed in the preparation of TCR libraries, with unique molecular identifiers being used to normalize TCRbeta repertoire quantification. In TCRdb, the public reads were trimmed at Q25 with fastp and aligned with MiXCR, with productive beta chains retained. Duplicate CDR3 protein sequences are folded into a single record with the most common DNA and genes. This sample lists about 980,000 distinct CDR3 sequences; about 29% were detected once. The top ten hold roughly 31% of the sample.

The treatment or condition label for this specimen denotes: allogeneic hematopoietic cell transplantation with graft depleted of TCRalphabeta T cells and CD19 B cells. The children who served as transplant recipients had been given grafts of TCRalphabeta/CD19-depleted allogeneic hematopoietic cells. Material: PBMCs, mostly from graft donor cells, obtained 360 days after TCRalphabeta/CD19-depleted stem cell transplant. The sequence is built from TRBV4-2 and TRBJ2-3; the D gene is possibly TRBD1, with 5 bases matching. The TCR comes from a boy in the first two years of life who had a stem cell transplant for SCID, so the T cells may come from the graft donor. The sequenced DNA is TGTGCCAGCAGCCAAGAAGAAGGGGTTCACCCTAGCACAGATACGCAGTATTTT. This yields the protein CASSQEEGVHPSTDTQYF.